The T cell receptor beta chain described here comes from a study of blood T cells in healthy people across ages. The use of a sample-barcoded 5' primer and a J-beta primer mix characterized a second PCR of roughly 7 to 11 cycles. All samples yielded 2.5 million or more CDR3-containing paired-end reads. MiXCR, run by TCRdb on the 5' RACE reads, gives a single entry per CDR3 protein. The sample records about 1.5 million distinct CDR3 sequences, 35% to 45% being singletons. From germline, CDR1 is SGHTA and CDR2 FQGNSA. This CDR3 contains 15 residues. V lost 0 bases to trimming and J lost 2 bases; unmatched junction nucleotides: 4. A remark on this clonotype: Antigen unknown.

Notes on the study in general: The long-lived group displayed more naive CD4+ cells, plus higher diversity, than the aged donors did.

The sequence derives from a woman under 30 in good health. This rearrangement joins TRBV7-2 to TRBJ2-7; 7 bases map to TRBD2. The sequenced material came from blood. For the CDR3, the DNA is TGTGCCAGCAGCTTAGCGAGTCTAGCGGCCTACGAGCAGTACTTC. Its translation: CASSLASLAAYEQYF.